The source of this TCR beta chain is a study of blood T cell repertoires in COVID-19. CDR1 is MNHEY, CDR2 SVGAGI, per germline. The CDR3 length is 11 residues. V dropped 6 bases and J dropped 8 bases, with 8 bases sitting between them. Profiled with immunoSEQ multiplex PCR; TCRdb holds only in-frame clones, not every one. Here the sample spans fewer than 300,000 clones, 60% to 75% being singletons. Specimen: peripheral blood. This receptor was identified in a woman aged 80 or over with acute or convalescent COVID-19. V gene TRBV6-5 combines with J gene TRBJ2-1; possibly TRBD2 for D (5 bases). In DNA, the CDR3 is TGTGCCAGCAGAAGGCGGGATGAGCAGTTCTTC. The encoded protein is CASRRRDEQFF.